This T cell receptor (beta chain) originates from a study of T cell responses to AZD1222 COVID-19 vaccine. General study findings and limits: White British ancestry dominated among donors, who included more females, and clonal diversity was possibly underestimated.

Points on this clone: The antigen is undetermined.

This table comes from immunoSEQ multiplex PCR, and its TCRdb copy is limited to in-frame clones, with some not included. Found here are 130,000 or so clones, 85% to 95% of them singletons; the top ten hold 0.9% to 0.95%. This CDR3 has 18 residues. Germline V gene lookup returns CDR1 ENHRY and CDR2 SYGVKD. Trimming cost V 3 bases and J 3 bases, with 20 bases left between them. The chain recombines TRBV10-3 with TRBJ1-4; D unresolved. The origin of this receptor is an adult in good health. The sample was peripheral blood, taken on day 0 of AZD1222 vaccination. CDR3 DNA sequence: TGTGCCATCAGTGATTTTGGGATATCCGGTGGAGCTAATGAAAAACTGTTTTTT. Translation: CAISDFGISGGANEKLFF.